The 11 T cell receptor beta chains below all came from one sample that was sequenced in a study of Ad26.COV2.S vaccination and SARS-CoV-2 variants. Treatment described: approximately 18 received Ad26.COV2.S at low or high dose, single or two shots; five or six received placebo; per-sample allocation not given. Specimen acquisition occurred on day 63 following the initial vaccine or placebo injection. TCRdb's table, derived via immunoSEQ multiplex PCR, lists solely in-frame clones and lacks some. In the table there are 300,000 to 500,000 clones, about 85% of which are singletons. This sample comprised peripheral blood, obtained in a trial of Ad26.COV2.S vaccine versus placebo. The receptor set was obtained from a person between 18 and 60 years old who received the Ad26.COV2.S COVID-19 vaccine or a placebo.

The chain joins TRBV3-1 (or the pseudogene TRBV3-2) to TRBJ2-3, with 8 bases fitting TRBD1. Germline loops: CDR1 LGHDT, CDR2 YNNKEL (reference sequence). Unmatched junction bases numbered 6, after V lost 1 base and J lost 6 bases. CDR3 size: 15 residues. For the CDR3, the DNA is TGTGCCAGCAGCCAAGCCACAGGGGGAGGTGATACGCAGTATTTT. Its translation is CASSQATGGGDTQYF.

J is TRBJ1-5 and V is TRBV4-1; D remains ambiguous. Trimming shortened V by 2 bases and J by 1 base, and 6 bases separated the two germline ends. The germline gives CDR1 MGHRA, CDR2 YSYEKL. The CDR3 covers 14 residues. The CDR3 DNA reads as TGCGCCAGCAGCCAAATTGGGAGCAATCAGCCCCAGCATTTT. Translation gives CASSQIGSNQPQHF.

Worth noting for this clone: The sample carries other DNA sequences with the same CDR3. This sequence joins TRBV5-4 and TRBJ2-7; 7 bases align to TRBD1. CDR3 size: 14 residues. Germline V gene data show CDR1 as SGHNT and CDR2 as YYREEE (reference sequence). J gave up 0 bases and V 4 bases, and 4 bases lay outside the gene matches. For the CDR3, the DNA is TGTGCCAGCAGCCCCGGGACAGACTCCTACGAGCAGTACTTC. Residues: CASSPGTDSYEQYF. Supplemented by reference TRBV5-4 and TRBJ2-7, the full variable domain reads ETGVTQSPTHLIKTRGQQVTLRCSSQSGHNTVSWYQQALGQGPQFIFQYYREEENGRGNFPPRFSGLQFPNYSSELNVNALELDDSALYLCASSPGTDSYEQYFGPGTRLTVT.

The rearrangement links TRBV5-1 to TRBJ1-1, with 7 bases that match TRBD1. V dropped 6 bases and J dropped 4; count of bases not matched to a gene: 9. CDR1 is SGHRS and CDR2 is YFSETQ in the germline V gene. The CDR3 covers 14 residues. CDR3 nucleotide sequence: TGCGCCAGCACCCTGGGACAGCGCGCCACTGAAGCTTTCTTT. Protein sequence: CASTLGQRATEAFF.

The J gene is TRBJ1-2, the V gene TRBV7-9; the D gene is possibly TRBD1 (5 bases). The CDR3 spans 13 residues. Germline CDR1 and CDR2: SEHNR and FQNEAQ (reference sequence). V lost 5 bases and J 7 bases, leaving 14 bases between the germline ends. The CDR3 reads CASSQGLHSGYTF. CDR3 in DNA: TGTGCCAGCAGCCAGGGACTACATTCTGGCTACACCTTC.

This CDR3 reads CASSYPGDYGYTF. CDR3 coding DNA: TGTGCCAGCAGTTACCCGGGGGACTATGGCTACACCTTC. The genes are TRBV6-5 and TRBJ1-2, with D tentatively TRBD1 (5 bases). The V end was cut by 2 bases, the J end by 3 bases, with 7 bases between. This CDR3 spans 13 amino acids. Germline V CDR1 and CDR2: MNHEY, SVGAGI.

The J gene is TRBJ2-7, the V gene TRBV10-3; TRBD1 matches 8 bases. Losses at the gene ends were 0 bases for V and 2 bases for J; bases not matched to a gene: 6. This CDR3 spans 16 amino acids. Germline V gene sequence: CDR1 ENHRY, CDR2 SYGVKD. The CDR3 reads CAISESRQGLAYEQYF. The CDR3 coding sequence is TGTGCCATCAGTGAGTCGCGACAGGGGTTGGCCTACGAGCAGTACTTC.

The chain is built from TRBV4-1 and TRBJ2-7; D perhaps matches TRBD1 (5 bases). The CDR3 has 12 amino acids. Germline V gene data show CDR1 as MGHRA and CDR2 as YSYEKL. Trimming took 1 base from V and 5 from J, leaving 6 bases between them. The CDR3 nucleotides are TGCGCCAGCAGCCAAGGACAGAACGAGCAGTACTTC. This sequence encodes CASSQGQNEQYF.

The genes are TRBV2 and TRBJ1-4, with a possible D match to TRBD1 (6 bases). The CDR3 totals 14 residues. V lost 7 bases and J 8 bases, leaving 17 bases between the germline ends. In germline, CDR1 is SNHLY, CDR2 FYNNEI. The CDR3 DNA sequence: TGTGCCAGCACGGATTCACAGGGAGGCGAAAAACTGTTTTTT. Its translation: CASTDSQGGEKLFF.

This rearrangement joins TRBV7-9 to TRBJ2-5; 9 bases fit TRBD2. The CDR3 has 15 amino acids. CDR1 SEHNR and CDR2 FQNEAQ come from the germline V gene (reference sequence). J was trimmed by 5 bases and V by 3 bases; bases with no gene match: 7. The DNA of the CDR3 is TGTGCCAGCAGCTTGCGGCGGGGGGGCTCGGAGACCCAGTACTTC. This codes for CASSLRRGGSETQYF.

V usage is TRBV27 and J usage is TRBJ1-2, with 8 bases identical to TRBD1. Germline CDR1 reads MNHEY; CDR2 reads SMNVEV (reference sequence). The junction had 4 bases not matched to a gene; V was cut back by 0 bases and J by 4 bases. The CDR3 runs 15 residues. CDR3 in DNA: TGTGCCAGCAGTTTATCGGTGGGACAGGTCTATGGCTACACCTTC. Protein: CASSLSVGQVYGYTF.